This TCR beta chain was retrieved from a study of blood T cells in healthy people across ages. Findings and limits, study-wide: When one million T cells were used, diversity estimates were thought to be underestimates.

To note about this clonotype: Its specificity is unknown.

Primed by a sample-barcoded 5' primer and a J-beta primer mix, a second PCR proceeded for 7 to 11 cycles. Carrying 12 random nucleotides, a template-switch adaptor labeled each individual cDNA molecule. MiXCR was run by TCRdb on the 5' RACE reads, yielding one entry per CDR3 protein. The sample records 350,000 to 450,000 distinct CDR3 sequences, about 55% being singletons. RNA extraction gave at least 5.5 micrograms of total RNA per sample. The material sequenced was blood. The receptor's source is a man aged 55 to 69 in good health.

The CDR3 DNA sequence: TGTGCCAGCAGCGTATCCTACCCGGGCGACCCCCTTTCTGAAGCTTTCTTT. Translating it yields CASSVSYPGDPLSEAFF. The chain is built from TRBV9 and TRBJ1-1; D gene ambiguous. The CDR3 runs 17 residues. In germline, CDR1 is SGDLS, CDR2 YYNGEE. The V end lost 1 base, the J end lost 6 bases, and 22 bases lay between the germline ends.